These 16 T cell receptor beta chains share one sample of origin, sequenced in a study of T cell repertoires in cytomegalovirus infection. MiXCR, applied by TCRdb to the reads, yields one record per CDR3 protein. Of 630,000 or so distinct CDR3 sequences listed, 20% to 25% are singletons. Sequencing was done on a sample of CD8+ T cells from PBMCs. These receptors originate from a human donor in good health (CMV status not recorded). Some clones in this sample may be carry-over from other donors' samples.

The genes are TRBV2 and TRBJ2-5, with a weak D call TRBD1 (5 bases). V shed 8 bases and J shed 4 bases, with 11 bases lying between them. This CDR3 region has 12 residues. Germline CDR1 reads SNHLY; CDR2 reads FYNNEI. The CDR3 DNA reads TGTGCCAGCGGCGACAGTTTAGAGACCCAGTACTTC. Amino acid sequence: CASGDSLETQYF.

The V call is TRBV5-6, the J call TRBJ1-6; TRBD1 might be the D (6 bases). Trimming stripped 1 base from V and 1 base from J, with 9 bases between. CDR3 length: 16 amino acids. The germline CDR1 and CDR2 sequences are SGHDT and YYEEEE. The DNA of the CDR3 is TGTGCCAGCAGCTTGATCAGGGGTTCCTATAATTCACCCCTCCACTTT. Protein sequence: CASSLIRGSYNSPLHF.

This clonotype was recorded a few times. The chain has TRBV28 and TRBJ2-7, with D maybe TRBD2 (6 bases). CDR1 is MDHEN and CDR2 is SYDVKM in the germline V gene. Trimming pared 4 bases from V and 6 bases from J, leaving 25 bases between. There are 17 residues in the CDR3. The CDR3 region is CASSSSRDSSGLGEQYV. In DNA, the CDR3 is TGTGCCAGCAGTTCATCCCGGGACTCCTCGGGGCTTGGCGAGCAGTACGTC.

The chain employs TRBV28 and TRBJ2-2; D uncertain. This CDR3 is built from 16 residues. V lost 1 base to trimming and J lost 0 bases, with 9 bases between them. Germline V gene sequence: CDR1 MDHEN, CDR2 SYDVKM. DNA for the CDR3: TGTGCCAGCAGTTTATACGGGTATCCGAACACCGGGGAGCTGTTTTTT. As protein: CASSLYGYPNTGELFF.

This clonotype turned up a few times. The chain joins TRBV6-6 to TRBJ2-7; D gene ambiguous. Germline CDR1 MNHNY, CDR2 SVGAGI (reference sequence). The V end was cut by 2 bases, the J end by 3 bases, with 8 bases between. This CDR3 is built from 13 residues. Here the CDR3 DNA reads TGTGCCAGCAGTTACGTCCGGTTCTACGAGCAGTACGTC. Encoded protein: CASSYVRFYEQYV.

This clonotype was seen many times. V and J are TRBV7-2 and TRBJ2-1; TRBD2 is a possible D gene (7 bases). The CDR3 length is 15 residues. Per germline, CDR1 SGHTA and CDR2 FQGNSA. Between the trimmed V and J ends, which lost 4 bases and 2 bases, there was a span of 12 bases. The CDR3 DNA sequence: TGTGCCAGCAGCTCAAAGGGGGGGCCCTACAATGAGCAGTTCTTC. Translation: CASSSKGGPYNEQFF.

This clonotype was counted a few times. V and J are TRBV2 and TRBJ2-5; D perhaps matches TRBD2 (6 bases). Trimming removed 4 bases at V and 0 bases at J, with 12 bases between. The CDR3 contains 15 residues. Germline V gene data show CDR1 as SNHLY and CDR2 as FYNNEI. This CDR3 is CASSGWRDYQETQYF. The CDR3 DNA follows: TGTGCCAGCAGTGGGTGGCGGGACTACCAAGAGACCCAGTACTTC.

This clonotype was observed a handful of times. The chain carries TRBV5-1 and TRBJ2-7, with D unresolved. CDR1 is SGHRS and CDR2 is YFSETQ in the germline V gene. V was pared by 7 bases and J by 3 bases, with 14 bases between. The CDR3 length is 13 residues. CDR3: CASGPLTLYEQYF. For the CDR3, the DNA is TGCGCCAGCGGACCCCTAACCCTCTACGAGCAGTACTTC.

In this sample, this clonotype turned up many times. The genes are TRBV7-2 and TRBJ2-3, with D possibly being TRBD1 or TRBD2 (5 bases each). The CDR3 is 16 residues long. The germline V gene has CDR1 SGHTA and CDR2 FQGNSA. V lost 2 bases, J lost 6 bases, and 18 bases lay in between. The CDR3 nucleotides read TGTGCCAGCAGCTTACTCGGGGACCGCCCAACCGATACGCAGTATTTT. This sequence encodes CASSLLGDRPTDTQYF. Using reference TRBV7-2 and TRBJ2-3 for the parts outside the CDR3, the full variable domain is GAGVSQSPSNKVTEKGKDVELRCDPISGHTALYWYRQSLGQGLEFLIYFQGNSAPDKSGLPSDRFSAERTGGSVSTLTIQRTQQEDSAVYLCASSLLGDRPTDTQYFGPGTRLTVL.

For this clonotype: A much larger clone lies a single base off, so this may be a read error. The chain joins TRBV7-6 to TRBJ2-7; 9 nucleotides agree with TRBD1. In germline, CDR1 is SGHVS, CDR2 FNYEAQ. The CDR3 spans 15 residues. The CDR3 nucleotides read TGTGTCAGCAGAACCTACAGGGGGCGCATCTACGAGCAGTACTTC. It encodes CVSRTYRGRIYEQYF.

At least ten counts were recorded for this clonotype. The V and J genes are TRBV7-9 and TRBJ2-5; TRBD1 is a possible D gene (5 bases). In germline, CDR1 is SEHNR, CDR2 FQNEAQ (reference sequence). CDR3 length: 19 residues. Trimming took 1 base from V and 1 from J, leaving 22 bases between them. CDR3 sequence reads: CASSLEVVLQERSQETQYF. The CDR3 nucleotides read TGTGCCAGCAGCTTAGAAGTAGTCTTACAGGAGAGAAGCCAAGAGACCCAGTACTTC.

CDR3 nucleotide sequence: TGTGCCAGCAGCTCCCGACCGAATGAAAAACTGTTTTTT. This encodes CASSSRPNEKLFF. The chain couples TRBV7-6 to TRBJ1-4; D is uncertain. The CDR3 is 13 residues long. Germline V gene data show CDR1 as SGHVS and CDR2 as FNYEAQ. V dropped 4 bases and J dropped 5 bases, with 8 bases sitting between them.

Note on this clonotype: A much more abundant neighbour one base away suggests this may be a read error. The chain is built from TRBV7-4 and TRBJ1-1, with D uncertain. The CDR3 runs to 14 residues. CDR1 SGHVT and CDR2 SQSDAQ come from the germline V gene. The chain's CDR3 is CVSSPKDSATEAFF. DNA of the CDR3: TGTGTCAGCAGCCCTAAGGATAGTGCCACTGAAGCTTTCTTT.

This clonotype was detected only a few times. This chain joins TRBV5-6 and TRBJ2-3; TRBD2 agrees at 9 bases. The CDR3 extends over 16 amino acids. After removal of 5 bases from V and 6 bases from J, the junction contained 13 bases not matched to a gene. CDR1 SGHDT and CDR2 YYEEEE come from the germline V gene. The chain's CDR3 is CASSPGPSGAEDTQYF. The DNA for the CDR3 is TGTGCCAGCAGTCCGGGGCCTAGCGGGGCCGAGGATACGCAGTATTTT.

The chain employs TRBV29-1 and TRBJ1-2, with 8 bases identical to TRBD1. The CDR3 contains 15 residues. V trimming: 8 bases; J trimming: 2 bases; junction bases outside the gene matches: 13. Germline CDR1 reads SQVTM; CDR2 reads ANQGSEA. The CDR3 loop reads CSTLSGTGRNYGYTF. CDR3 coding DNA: TGCAGCACTTTGTCCGGGACAGGCAGAAACTATGGCTACACCTTC.

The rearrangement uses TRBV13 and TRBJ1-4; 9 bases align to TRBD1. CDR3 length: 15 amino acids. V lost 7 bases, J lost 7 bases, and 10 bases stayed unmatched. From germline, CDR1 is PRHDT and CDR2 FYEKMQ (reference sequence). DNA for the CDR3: TGTGCCAGCACCCTGAACAGGGGGCGCTTTGAAAAACTGTTTTTT. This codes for CASTLNRGRFEKLFF.